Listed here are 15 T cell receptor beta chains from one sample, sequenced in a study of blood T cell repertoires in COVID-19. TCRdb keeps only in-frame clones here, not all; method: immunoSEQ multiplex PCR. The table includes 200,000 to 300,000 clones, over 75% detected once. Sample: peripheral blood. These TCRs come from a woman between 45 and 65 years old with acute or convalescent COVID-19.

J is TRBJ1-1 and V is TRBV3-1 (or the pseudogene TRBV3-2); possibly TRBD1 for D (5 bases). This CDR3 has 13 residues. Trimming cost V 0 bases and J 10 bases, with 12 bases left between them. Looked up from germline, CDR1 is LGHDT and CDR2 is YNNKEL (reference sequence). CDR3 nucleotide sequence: TGTGCCAGCAGCCAAGAGGGGCGGTGGGTAGCTTTCTTT. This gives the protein CASSQEGRWVAFF.

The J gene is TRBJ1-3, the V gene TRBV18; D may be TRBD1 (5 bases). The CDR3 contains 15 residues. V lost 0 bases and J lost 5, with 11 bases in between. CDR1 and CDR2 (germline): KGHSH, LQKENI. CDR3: CASSPPARGRNTIYF. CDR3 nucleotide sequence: TGTGCCAGCTCACCACCGGCAAGGGGTAGAAACACCATATATTTT.

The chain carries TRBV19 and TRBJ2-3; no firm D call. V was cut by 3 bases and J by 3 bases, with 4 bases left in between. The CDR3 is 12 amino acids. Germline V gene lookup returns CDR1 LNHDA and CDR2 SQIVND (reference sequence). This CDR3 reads CASSMQTDTQYF. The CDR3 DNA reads TGTGCCAGTAGTATGCAGACAGATACGCAGTATTTT.

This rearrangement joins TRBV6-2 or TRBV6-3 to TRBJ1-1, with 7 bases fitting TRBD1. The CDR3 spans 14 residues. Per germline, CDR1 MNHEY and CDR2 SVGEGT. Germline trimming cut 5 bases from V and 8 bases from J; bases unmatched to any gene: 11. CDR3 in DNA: TGTGCCAGCAGTCGCTTAACAGGGGCGACGGAAGCTTTCTTT. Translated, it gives CASSRLTGATEAFF.

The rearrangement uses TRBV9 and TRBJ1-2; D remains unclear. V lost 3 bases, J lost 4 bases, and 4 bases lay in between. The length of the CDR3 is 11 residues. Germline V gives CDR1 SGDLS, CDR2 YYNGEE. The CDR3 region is CASSAFYGYTF. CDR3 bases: TGTGCCAGCAGCGCCTTCTATGGCTACACCTTC.

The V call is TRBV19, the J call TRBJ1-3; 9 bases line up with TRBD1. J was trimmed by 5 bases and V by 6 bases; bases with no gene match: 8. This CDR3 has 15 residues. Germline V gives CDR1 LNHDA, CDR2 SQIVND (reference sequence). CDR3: CASSDGTGRRNTIYF. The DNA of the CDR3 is TGTGCCAGTAGCGACGGGACAGGGCGGAGAAACACCATATATTTT.

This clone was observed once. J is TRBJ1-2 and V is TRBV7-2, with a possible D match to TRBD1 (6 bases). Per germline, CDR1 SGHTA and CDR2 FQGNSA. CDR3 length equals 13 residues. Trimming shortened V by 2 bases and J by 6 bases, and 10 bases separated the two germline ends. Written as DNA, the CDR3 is TGTGCCAGCAGCTTAACCAGGGGTGATGGCTACACCTTC. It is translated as CASSLTRGDGYTF.

This CDR3 is CASSHKRSRTGEYEQYF. DNA of the CDR3: TGTGCCAGCAGCCACAAGAGGTCCAGGACAGGGGAGTACGAGCAGTACTTC. J is TRBJ2-7 and V is TRBV14; 9 bases are shared with TRBD1. CDR1 SGHDN and CDR2 FVKESK come from the germline V gene. V shed 3 bases, J shed 4 bases, and the junction held 13 bases outside the gene matches. This CDR3 is built from 17 residues.

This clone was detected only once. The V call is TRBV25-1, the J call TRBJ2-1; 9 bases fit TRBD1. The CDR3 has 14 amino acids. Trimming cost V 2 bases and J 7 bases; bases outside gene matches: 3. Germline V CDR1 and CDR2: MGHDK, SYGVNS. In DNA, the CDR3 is TGTGCCAGCAGTGAACGGACAGGGGTTAATGAGCAGTTCTTC. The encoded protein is CASSERTGVNEQFF.

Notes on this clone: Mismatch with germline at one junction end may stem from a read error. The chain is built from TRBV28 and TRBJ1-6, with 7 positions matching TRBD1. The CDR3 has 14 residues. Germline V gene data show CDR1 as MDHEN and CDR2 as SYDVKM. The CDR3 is CASTPGQVSSSLHF. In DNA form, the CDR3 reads TGTGCCAGCACCCCAGGACAGGTATCTTCATCCCTCCACTTT.

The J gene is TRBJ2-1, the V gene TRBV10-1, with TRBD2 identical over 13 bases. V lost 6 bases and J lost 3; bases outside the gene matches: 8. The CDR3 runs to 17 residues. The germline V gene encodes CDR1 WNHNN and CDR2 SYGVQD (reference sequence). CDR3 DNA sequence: TGCGCCAGCAGCCCCGGACTAGCGGGAGCAAACTACAATGAGCAGTTCTTC. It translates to CASSPGLAGANYNEQFF.

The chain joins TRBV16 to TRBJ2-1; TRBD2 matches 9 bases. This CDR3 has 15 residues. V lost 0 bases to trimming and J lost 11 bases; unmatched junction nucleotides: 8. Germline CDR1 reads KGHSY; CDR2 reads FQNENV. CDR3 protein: CASSQSRGTSGQQFF. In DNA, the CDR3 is TGTGCCAGCAGCCAATCGAGGGGCACTAGCGGGCAGCAGTTCTTC.

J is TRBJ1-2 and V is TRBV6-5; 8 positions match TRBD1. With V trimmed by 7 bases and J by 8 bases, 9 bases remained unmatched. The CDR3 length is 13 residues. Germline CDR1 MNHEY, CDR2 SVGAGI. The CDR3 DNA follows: TGTGCCAGCACTTCCAGGGGGCTGGGGGGCTACACCTTC. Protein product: CASTSRGLGGYTF.

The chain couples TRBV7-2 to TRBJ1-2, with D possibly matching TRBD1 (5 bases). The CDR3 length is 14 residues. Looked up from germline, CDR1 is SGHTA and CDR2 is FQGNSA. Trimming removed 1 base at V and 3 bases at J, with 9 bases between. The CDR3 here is CASSLEGWDYGYTF. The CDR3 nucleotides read TGTGCCAGCAGCTTAGAGGGGTGGGACTATGGCTACACCTTC.

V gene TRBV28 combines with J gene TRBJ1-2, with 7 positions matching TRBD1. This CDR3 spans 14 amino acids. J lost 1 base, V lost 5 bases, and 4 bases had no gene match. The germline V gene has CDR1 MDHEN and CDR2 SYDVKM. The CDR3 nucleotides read TGTGCCAGCAGTCCCGGGACAGATAACTATGGCTACACCTTC. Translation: CASSPGTDNYGYTF.